A selection of T cell receptor beta chains follows, all from one sample in a study of shared clonotypes between healthy human individuals. The table came from immunoSEQ multiplex PCR; TCRdb's copy has only in-frame clones and leaves some out. The sample gives 2.3 million or so clones, 90% to 95% of which show up once; 0.35% to 0.5% is in the top ten. The sample comprised naive CD4+ T cells from PBMCs. The source of these receptors is a young man in good health. Some clones in this sample may be carry-over from other donors' samples. The CDR3 runs from the conserved cysteine through the conserved F or W. Fields, in order: V gene, J gene, D gene, clone size, CDR3 DNA, CDR3 protein. A D gene is named only where the DNA matches it firmly. Clone size is shown for a subset of rows, as once, few, many or a class of expanded clone.

v_call: TRBV5-6; j_call: TRBJ2-1; d_call: TRBD2; clone_size: .; cdr3_nt: TGTGCCAGCAGCCCACTAGCGGGAGGGTTTGGGAATGAGCAGTTCTTC; cdr3_aa: CASSPLAGGFGNEQFF
v_call: TRBV18; j_call: TRBJ1-4; d_call: .; clone_size: .; cdr3_nt: TGTGCCAGCTCACCGGCGAATGAAAAACTGTTTTTT; cdr3_aa: CASSPANEKLFF
v_call: TRBV11-1; j_call: TRBJ2-4; d_call: TRBD1; clone_size: .; cdr3_nt: TGTGCCAGCAGCTTAGAAGGGGGCCCAGTCATTCAGTACTTC; cdr3_aa: CASSLEGGPVIQYF
v_call: TRBV11-3; j_call: TRBJ2-7; d_call: TRBD2; clone_size: .; cdr3_nt: TGTGCCAGCAGCCCCCGACTAGCGGGAAATTCCGAGCAGTACTTC; cdr3_aa: CASSPRLAGNSEQYF
v_call: TRBV4-3; j_call: TRBJ2-7; d_call: TRBD2; clone_size: .; cdr3_nt: TGCGCCAGCAGCCAGGGACTAGCGGGAGGATACGAGCAGTACTTC; cdr3_aa: CASSQGLAGGYEQYF
v_call: TRBV19; j_call: TRBJ1-5; d_call: TRBD1; clone_size: .; cdr3_nt: TGTGCCAGTAGTACTATCCCGGGACAGGGGGGGCAGCCCCAGCATTTT; cdr3_aa: CASSTIPGQGGQPQHF
v_call: TRBV6-5; j_call: TRBJ1-2; d_call: TRBD1; clone_size: .; cdr3_nt: TGTGCCAGCAGTATAGGACAGGGGACGGTCTATGGCTACACCTTC; cdr3_aa: CASSIGQGTVYGYTF
v_call: TRBV11-1; j_call: TRBJ1-2; d_call: .; clone_size: .; cdr3_nt: TGTGCCAGCAGCACCGACACGAGGGGCTATGGCTACACCTTC; cdr3_aa: CASSTDTRGYGYTF
v_call: TRBV10-2; j_call: TRBJ2-1; d_call: TRBD2; clone_size: .; cdr3_nt: TGCGCCAGCAGTGACCCCCTTTGGGGGGGAGGCCCTACGGTTGAGCAGTTCTTC; cdr3_aa: CASSDPLWGGGPTVEQFF
v_call: TRBV10-3; j_call: TRBJ1-1; d_call: .; clone_size: .; cdr3_nt: TGTGCCATCACCCCTAGGTTGGACAGTGAAGCTTTCTTT; cdr3_aa: CAITPRLDSEAFF
v_call: TRBV7-2; j_call: TRBJ2-6; d_call: TRBD1; clone_size: .; cdr3_nt: TGTGCCAGCAGCTTAGCTCCAGGGGGCGGTTCTGGGGCCAACGTCCTGACTTTC; cdr3_aa: CASSLAPGGGSGANVLTF
v_call: TRBV27; j_call: TRBJ1-4; d_call: .; clone_size: .; cdr3_nt: TGTGCCAGCAGTTTATCAGGGGCTGACGAAAAACTGTTTTTT; cdr3_aa: CASSLSGADEKLFF
v_call: TRBV19; j_call: TRBJ2-7; d_call: .; clone_size: .; cdr3_nt: TGTGCCAGTAGTATTGGCCAGGGGTCCTACGAGCAGTACTTC; cdr3_aa: CASSIGQGSYEQYF
v_call: TRBV28; j_call: TRBJ1-5; d_call: .; clone_size: .; cdr3_nt: TGTGCCAGCAGGGGGGGAGCCGGGGGCAATCAGCCCCAGCATTTT; cdr3_aa: CASRGGAGGNQPQHF
v_call: TRBV9; j_call: TRBJ2-2; d_call: TRBD2; clone_size: .; cdr3_nt: TGTGCCAGCAGCCTAGCGGGTAACACCGGGGAGCTGTTTTTT; cdr3_aa: CASSLAGNTGELFF
v_call: TRBV12-5; j_call: TRBJ2-5; d_call: .; clone_size: .; cdr3_nt: TGTGCTAGTGGTTTAATCGGGAAAGAGACCCAGTACTTC; cdr3_aa: CASGLIGKETQYF
v_call: TRBV6-1; j_call: TRBJ1-2; d_call: TRBD1; clone_size: .; cdr3_nt: TGTGCCAGCAGACAGGGGGAAGGACACTATGGCTACACCTTC; cdr3_aa: CASRQGEGHYGYTF
v_call: TRBV5-4; j_call: TRBJ1-1; d_call: TRBD1; clone_size: .; cdr3_nt: TGTGCCAGCAGCTTGTTAACAGGGGGCGAAGCTTTCTTT; cdr3_aa: CASSLLTGGEAFF
v_call: TRBV2; j_call: TRBJ1-5; d_call: .; clone_size: .; cdr3_nt: TGTGCCAGCAGTGACAGGAATCAGCCCCAGCATTTT; cdr3_aa: CASSDRNQPQHF
v_call: TRBV27; j_call: TRBJ1-1; d_call: .; clone_size: .; cdr3_nt: TGTGCCAGCAGTTTAATGAGTACGGACACTGAAGCTTTCTTT; cdr3_aa: CASSLMSTDTEAFF
v_call: TRBV30; j_call: TRBJ1-1; d_call: .; clone_size: few; cdr3_nt: TGTGCCTGGAGTGTTATGACCCACACTGAAGCTTTCTTT; cdr3_aa: CAWSVMTHTEAFF
v_call: TRBV4-1; j_call: TRBJ2-7; d_call: TRBD2; clone_size: .; cdr3_nt: TGCGCCAGCAGCCAAAGGCAGGGGACTAGAGATTCGTACGAGCAGTACTTC; cdr3_aa: CASSQRQGTRDSYEQYF
v_call: TRBV6-1; j_call: TRBJ1-4; d_call: TRBD1; clone_size: once; cdr3_nt: TGTGCCAGCAGTGCGCCAGGGGGCCCCAATGAAAAACTGTTTTTT; cdr3_aa: CASSAPGGPNEKLFF
v_call: TRBV11-2; j_call: TRBJ2-5; d_call: TRBD2; clone_size: .; cdr3_nt: TGTGCCAGCACCCAGGTAGCGGGCGAAGAGACCCAGTACTTC; cdr3_aa: CASTQVAGEETQYF
v_call: TRBV7-9; j_call: TRBJ2-7; d_call: .; clone_size: .; cdr3_nt: TGTGCCAGCAGTCGTACAGGTTACGAGCAGTACTTC; cdr3_aa: CASSRTGYEQYF
v_call: TRBV12-5; j_call: TRBJ2-7; d_call: TRBD2; clone_size: .; cdr3_nt: TGTGCTAGTGGTTTGATGATCCGCCCTAGCGGGAGTGTCGACGAGCAGTACTTC; cdr3_aa: CASGLMIRPSGSVDEQYF
v_call: TRBV7-9; j_call: TRBJ2-7; d_call: TRBD2; clone_size: .; cdr3_nt: TGTGCCAGCAGCAATCCCGGGACTAGCGGCTACGAGCAGTACTTC; cdr3_aa: CASSNPGTSGYEQYF
v_call: TRBV2; j_call: TRBJ2-3; d_call: TRBD1; clone_size: .; cdr3_nt: TGTGCCAGCAGCGACGGGACAGGGGGTCCGGGTACGCAGTATTTT; cdr3_aa: CASSDGTGGPGTQYF
v_call: TRBV11-2; j_call: TRBJ1-2; d_call: .; clone_size: once; cdr3_nt: TGTGCCAGCAGCGCCACACCAGGGTTCTATGGCTACACCTTC; cdr3_aa: CASSATPGFYGYTF
v_call: TRBV7-2; j_call: TRBJ2-7; d_call: .; clone_size: .; cdr3_nt: TGTGCCAGCAGCTCGAGGGACACCTACGAGCAGTACTTC; cdr3_aa: CASSSRDTYEQYF
v_call: TRBV9; j_call: TRBJ2-2; d_call: TRBD2; clone_size: .; cdr3_nt: TGTGCCAGCAGCGTATCACTAGCGGGAACCGGGGAGCTGTTTTTT; cdr3_aa: CASSVSLAGTGELFF
v_call: TRBV6-6; j_call: TRBJ1-1; d_call: TRBD1; clone_size: .; cdr3_nt: TGTGCCAGCAGTCCAAACCTCGACAGGGTGAACACTGAAGCTTTCTTT; cdr3_aa: CASSPNLDRVNTEAFF
v_call: TRBV5-1; j_call: TRBJ2-5; d_call: TRBD2; clone_size: .; cdr3_nt: TGCGCCAGCAGCTTGGCCGGGGCGGGAGTCGAGACCCAGTACTTC; cdr3_aa: CASSLAGAGVETQYF
v_call: TRBV11-3; j_call: TRBJ2-1; d_call: .; clone_size: .; cdr3_nt: TGTGCCAGCAGCACCCTTAGCTTTGGTGAGCAGTTCTTC; cdr3_aa: CASSTLSFGEQFF
v_call: TRBV4-2; j_call: TRBJ1-5; d_call: TRBD1; clone_size: .; cdr3_nt: TGTGCCAGCAGCCAATCCCAAGGACAGGTCGGAGGTCAGCCCCAGCATTTT; cdr3_aa: CASSQSQGQVGGQPQHF
v_call: TRBV2; j_call: TRBJ1-3; d_call: TRBD1; clone_size: .; cdr3_nt: TGTGCCAGCAAATGGGACAGATCTGGAAACACCATATATTTT; cdr3_aa: CASKWDRSGNTIYF
v_call: TRBV7-9; j_call: TRBJ2-1; d_call: TRBD2; clone_size: .; cdr3_nt: TGTGCCAGCAGCCCCCTCGTGGGGAGGGGCTACAATGAGCAGTTCTTC; cdr3_aa: CASSPLVGRGYNEQFF
v_call: TRBV30; j_call: TRBJ1-1; d_call: .; clone_size: .; cdr3_nt: TGTGCCTGGAGTTTAGACAGAGTCAGGGCTGAAGCTTTCTTT; cdr3_aa: CAWSLDRVRAEAFF
v_call: TRBV11-2; j_call: TRBJ2-7; d_call: .; clone_size: .; cdr3_nt: TGTGCCAGCAGCCCCACTCGGGTTCTACCCGTCCCCTACGAGCAGTACTTC; cdr3_aa: CASSPTRVLPVPYEQYF
v_call: TRBV28; j_call: TRBJ2-3; d_call: TRBD1; clone_size: .; cdr3_nt: TGTGCCAGCATACCACGGGACAGCAGTACAGATACGCAGTATTTT; cdr3_aa: CASIPRDSSTDTQYF
v_call: TRBV6-1; j_call: TRBJ2-3; d_call: .; clone_size: .; cdr3_nt: TGTGCCAGCAGTGAAGGGACCTATTTCACAGATACGCAGTATTTT; cdr3_aa: CASSEGTYFTDTQYF
v_call: TRBV7-3; j_call: TRBJ2-2; d_call: .; clone_size: .; cdr3_nt: TGTGCCAGCAGCGCGTCGCTGGTCACCGGGGAGCTGTTTTTT; cdr3_aa: CASSASLVTGELFF
v_call: TRBV28; j_call: TRBJ2-3; d_call: TRBD2; clone_size: .; cdr3_nt: TGTGCCAGCAGTTTAGAGGGGACTAGCGGGAGTTCTTATACGCAGTATTTT; cdr3_aa: CASSLEGTSGSSYTQYF
v_call: TRBV2; j_call: TRBJ2-5; d_call: .; clone_size: .; cdr3_nt: TGTGCCAGCAGTGTAATGGAGCTAGATGTGGAGACCCAGTACTTC; cdr3_aa: CASSVMELDVETQYF
v_call: TRBV2; j_call: TRBJ2-7; d_call: TRBD1; clone_size: .; cdr3_nt: TGTGCCAGCAGTTCCCAGGGGGCGGACGAGCAGTACTTC; cdr3_aa: CASSSQGADEQYF
v_call: TRBV7-3; j_call: TRBJ2-1; d_call: .; clone_size: .; cdr3_nt: TGTGCCAGCAGCGCTCGCCGAACCCTTGAGCAGTTCTTC; cdr3_aa: CASSARRTLEQFF
v_call: TRBV7-2; j_call: TRBJ2-1; d_call: TRBD2; clone_size: .; cdr3_nt: TGTGCCAGCAGCGGACTAGCGGGAGGGCCCTACAATGAGCAGTTCTTC; cdr3_aa: CASSGLAGGPYNEQFF
v_call: TRBV6-5; j_call: TRBJ2-2; d_call: .; clone_size: .; cdr3_nt: TGTGCCAGCAGCGCGACTAGGCTGTACACCGGGGAGCTGTTTTTT; cdr3_aa: CASSATRLYTGELFF